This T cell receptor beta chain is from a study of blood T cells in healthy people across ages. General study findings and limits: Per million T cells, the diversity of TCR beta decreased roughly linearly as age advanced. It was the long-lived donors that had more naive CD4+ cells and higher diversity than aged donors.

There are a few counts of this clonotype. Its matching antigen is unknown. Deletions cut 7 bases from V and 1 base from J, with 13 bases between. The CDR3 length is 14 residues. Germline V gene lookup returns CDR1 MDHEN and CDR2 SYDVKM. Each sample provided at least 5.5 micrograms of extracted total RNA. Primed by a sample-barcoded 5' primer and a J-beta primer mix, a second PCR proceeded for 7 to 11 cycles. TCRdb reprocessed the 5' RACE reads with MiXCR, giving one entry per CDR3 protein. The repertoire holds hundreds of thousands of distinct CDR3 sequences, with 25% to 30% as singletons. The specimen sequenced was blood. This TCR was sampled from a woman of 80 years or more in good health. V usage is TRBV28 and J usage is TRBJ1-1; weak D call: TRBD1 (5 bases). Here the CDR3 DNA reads TGTGCCAGCATCCCGCAGGGCGAGAACACTGAAGCTTTCTTT. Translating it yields CASIPQGENTEAFF.